This TCR beta chain was profiled in a study of CD8+ T cells in alopecia areata. Looking at the study overall: Treated patients took oral tofacitinib at 5 to 10 mg twice daily.

CDR1 is SNHLY and CDR2 is FYNNEI in the germline V gene. V lost 5 bases to trimming and J lost 3 bases, with 10 bases between them. The CDR3 is made up of 13 amino acids. Whole-study results and caveats: Although TCR sharing was seen in mice, sharing across patients was less clear, possibly for HLA-related reasons. Relative to normal scalp, lesional scalp, especially alopecia totalis/universalis, showed higher clonality. When scalp samples are sequenced, resident alphabeta T cells of normal skin are also captured.

Points on this clone: Antigen: not known.

RNA extraction was followed by reverse transcription into cDNA, which acted as the sequencing template. Produced via immunoSEQ multiplex PCR; TCRdb's table is partial and in-frame only. This sample has about 150,000 clones, with around 50% found just once. The source material was CD4+ T cells sorted from blood. The chain employs TRBV2 and TRBJ2-5, with D possibly matching TRBD1 (6 bases). This clonotype was obtained from a human donor with alopecia areata. In nucleotides, the CDR3 is TGTGCCAGCAGTAAAACAGGGAAAGAGACCCAGTACTTC. Protein product: CASSKTGKETQYF.